Each of the 30 T cell receptor beta chains below was sequenced from the same sample in a study of T cells after yellow fever vaccination. TCRdb redid the calling of the 5' RACE reads with MiXCR, one entry per CDR3 protein. Of 500,000 to 650,000 distinct CDR3 sequences listed, around a sixth are singletons. Material: PBMCs, obtained 5 days after the first yellow fever vaccination. The source is a man aged 18-30 years who received the YFV17D yellow fever vaccine.

This clonotype was found a few times. The V and J genes are TRBV9 and TRBJ2-7; D is unclear. The CDR3 sequence is 14 residues long. The V gene lost 4 bases and the J gene lost 1 base, with 12 bases spanning the gap. In germline, CDR1 is SGDLS, CDR2 YYNGEE. The chain's CDR3 is CASSQTFGSYEQYF. CDR3 sequence (DNA): TGTGCCAGCAGCCAGACTTTCGGGTCCTACGAGCAGTACTTC.

The V and J genes are TRBV25-1 and TRBJ2-5; D is possibly TRBD1 (7 bases). Trimming removed 1 base at V and 5 bases at J, with 17 bases between. The germline CDR1 and CDR2 sequences are MGHDK and SYGVNS. CDR3 length: 16 amino acids. The CDR3 DNA reads as TGTGCCAGCAGTGAATTGCCTGGCAGGGGGAGGGAGACCCAGTACTTC. Protein sequence: CASSELPGRGRETQYF.

This clonotype was found once. The chain links TRBV7-2 to TRBJ2-2; the D is unclear. V lost 1 base and J lost 1, with 7 bases in between. CDR1 and CDR2 (germline): SGHTA, FQGNSA. The CDR3 length is 15 residues. CDR3 DNA sequence: TGTGCCAGCAGCTTAGTCGGGTGGAACACCGGGGAGCTGTTTTTT. Translating gives CASSLVGWNTGELFF.

This chain uses TRBV4-2 with TRBJ2-3; D possibly matches TRBD1 or TRBD2 (5 bases each). V gave up 2 bases and J gave up 1 base, with 13 bases separating them. The germline gives CDR1 LGHNA, CDR2 YNFKEQ. The CDR3 spans 16 residues. The DNA of the CDR3 is TGTGCCAGCAGCCAATCGGGACGGGGTGGCACAGATACGCAGTATTTT. It specifies CASSQSGRGGTDTQYF.

This sequence joins TRBV7-2 and TRBJ1-4; 8 bases match TRBD1. Germline loops: CDR1 SGHTA, CDR2 FQGNSA. The CDR3 is 15 amino acids. The V gene end was trimmed by 5 bases and the J gene end by 7 bases; junction bases not matched to a gene: 9. The CDR3 DNA sequence: TGTGCCAGCAGCGACGACAGGGGATGGGTTGAAAAACTGTTTTTT. Amino acids: CASSDDRGWVEKLFF.

This clonotype was counted a few times. V usage is TRBV28 and J usage is TRBJ2-7, with 11 bases fitting TRBD2. After removal of 2 bases from V and 3 bases from J, the junction contained 6 bases not matched to a gene. The CDR3 is made up of 16 amino acids. CDR1 MDHEN and CDR2 SYDVKM come from the germline V gene. CDR3 loop: CASSLAGTSGYYEQYV. CDR3 DNA: TGTGCCAGCAGTTTAGCAGGGACTAGCGGATACTACGAGCAGTACGTC.

This clonotype showed up just a few times. V and J are TRBV25-1 and TRBJ1-1, with TRBD1 matching over 8 bases. CDR3 length equals 13 residues. Germline CDR1 MGHDK, CDR2 SYGVNS. V dropped 2 bases and J dropped 7; count of bases not matched to a gene: 3. The chain's CDR3 is CASSEQGANEAFF. As DNA, the CDR3 is TGTGCCAGCAGTGAACAGGGGGCTAATGAAGCTTTCTTT.

This clonotype showed up just a few times. This chain connects TRBV20-1 to TRBJ2-2; 7 nucleotides line up with TRBD1. Trimming at V came to 0 bases and at J to 4 bases, leaving 8 bases not matched to a gene. The germline V gene encodes CDR1 DFQATT and CDR2 SNEGSKA (reference sequence). The CDR3 runs 16 residues. DNA of the CDR3: TGCAGTGCTAGAGATGAGGGGGCGCTAAGCACCGGGGAGCTGTTTTTT. It yields the protein CSARDEGALSTGELFF.

This clonotype was found a few times. The J gene is TRBJ1-1, the V gene TRBV5-6; 12 bases are a match to TRBD1. Per germline, CDR1 SGHDT and CDR2 YYEEEE. The CDR3 totals 15 residues. After removal of 0 bases from V and 10 bases from J, the junction contained 7 bases not matched to a gene. This CDR3 is CASSLVGQGALVAFF. The CDR3 nucleotides are TGTGCCAGCAGCTTGGTGGGACAGGGGGCTCTAGTAGCTTTCTTT.

This clonotype appeared a few times. V usage is TRBV7-8 and J usage is TRBJ1-2, with 8 positions matching TRBD1. The CDR3 sequence is 14 residues long. The ends lost 5 bases at V and 7 bases at J; junction bases unmatched: 9. CDR1 and CDR2 from the germline V gene are SGHVS and FQNEAQ. The CDR3 region is CASSHRDRTGGYTF. CDR3 sequence (DNA): TGTGCCAGCAGCCACAGGGACAGGACGGGTGGCTACACCTTC. The complete variable domain, with remaining parts taken from reference TRBV7-8 and TRBJ1-2, reads GAGVSQSPRYKVAKRGQDVALRCDPISGHVSLFWYQQALGQGPEFLTYFQNEAQLDKSGLPSDRFFAERPEGSVSTLKIQRTQQEDSAVYLCASSHRDRTGGYTFGSGTRLTVV.

The chain joins TRBV5-6 to TRBJ1-2, with 7 nucleotides matching TRBD1. V trimming: 6 bases; J trimming: 5 bases; junction bases outside the gene matches: 13. The CDR3 contains 15 residues. Germline V gene data show CDR1 as SGHDT and CDR2 as YYEEEE. The CDR3 DNA is TGTGCCAGCATATTCCGCCGGGACAGTGTATATGGCTACACCTTC. This codes for CASIFRRDSVYGYTF.

This sequence joins TRBV5-1 and TRBJ2-7, with 10 bases identical to TRBD2. Germline assignment: CDR1 SGHRS and CDR2 YFSETQ. With 4 bases clipped from V and 2 bases from J, the junction kept 6 bases outside the gene matches. The CDR3 sequence is 15 residues long. CDR3 nucleotides: TGCGCCAGCAGCCTCCTCAGCGGGGGGGCCTACGAGCAGTACTTC. This sequence encodes CASSLLSGGAYEQYF.

This clonotype was picked up a small number of times. The rearrangement joins TRBV4-3 to TRBJ1-2, with D perhaps matching TRBD1 (5 bases). Germline lookup yields CDR1 LGHNA and CDR2 YSLEER. Trimming took 1 base from V and 4 from J, leaving 13 bases between them. The CDR3 extends over 15 amino acids. The CDR3 spells CASSQVLDSSYGYTF. The CDR3 region has the DNA TGCGCCAGCAGCCAAGTATTAGACAGTAGCTATGGCTACACCTTC.

This clonotype was counted a few times. J is TRBJ2-3 and V is TRBV20-1; perhaps TRBD2 as D (5 bases). This CDR3 contains 17 residues. CDR1 and CDR2 (germline): DFQATT, SNEGSKA (reference sequence). The CDR3 region has the DNA TGCAGCCTCCTCCCGGTCGGCACCCCCGGAGGAACAGATACGCAGTATTTT. Its translation is CSLLPVGTPGGTDTQYF.

V and J are TRBV7-6 and TRBJ1-4; D perhaps matches TRBD1 (5 bases). The germline gives CDR1 SGHVS, CDR2 FNYEAQ. V was cut by 6 bases and J by 0 bases, with 20 bases left in between. CDR3 length equals 18 residues. Here the CDR3 DNA reads TGTGCCAGCAGGCGCGCCTATCTTGGGGGGGCAACTAATGAAAAACTGTTTTTT. This encodes CASRRAYLGGATNEKLFF.

The chain joins TRBV4-2 to TRBJ1-4, with D hard to call. Germline values: CDR1 LGHNA, CDR2 YNFKEQ. This CDR3 has 18 residues. V lost 3 bases and J 0 bases, leaving 17 bases between the germline ends. Written as DNA, the CDR3 is TGTGCCAGCAGCCAGGCCCTACTTGGGCGGTCAACTAATGAAAAACTGTTTTTT. This gives the protein CASSQALLGRSTNEKLFF.

This clonotype was found a few times. The V gene is TRBV6-5, the J gene TRBJ2-7, with D unresolved. Trimming removed 0 bases at V and 3 bases at J, with 12 bases between. The CDR3 runs 15 residues. Germline assignment: CDR1 MNHEY and CDR2 SVGAGI. CDR3 region: CASSYSILSGYEQYF. CDR3 sequence (DNA): TGTGCCAGCAGTTACTCAATCCTCTCGGGCTACGAGCAGTACTTC.

There are a few counts of this clonotype. V is TRBV4-2 and J is TRBJ2-3; 11 bases map to TRBD2. CDR3 length: 18 residues. Per the germline V gene, CDR1 is LGHNA and CDR2 is YNFKEQ. Trimming took 4 bases from V and 2 from J; bases not matched to a gene: 11. In DNA, the CDR3 is TGTGCCAGCAGCCTCGCCTCGACTAGCGGGGCCTACACAGATACGCAGTATTTT. It translates to CASSLASTSGAYTDTQYF.

V and J are TRBV7-3 and TRBJ2-3; D could derive from TRBD1 or TRBD2 (7 bases each). V gave up 5 bases and J gave up 5 bases, with 20 bases separating them. This CDR3 spans 16 amino acids. From germline, CDR1 is SGHTA and CDR2 FQGTGA. The CDR3 bases are TGTGCCAGCAGCCAAGACGGGGGGACAGCCGTAGATACGCAGTATTTT. Amino acid sequence: CASSQDGGTAVDTQYF.

This clonotype was seen more than once but under ten times. This chain's CDR3 is CSASPSGTGRSPLHF. The DNA of the CDR3 is TGCAGTGCTAGCCCCTCCGGGACAGGGAGATCACCCCTCCACTTT. This chain joins TRBV20-1 and TRBJ1-6, with TRBD1 matching 9 bases. Looked up from germline, CDR1 is DFQATT and CDR2 is SNEGSKA (reference sequence). The CDR3 is 15 amino acids. V lost 3 bases, J lost 10 bases, and 10 bases stayed unmatched.

CDR3 nucleotides: TGTGCCAGCAGCGTAGAGGGTGGCCAACAAGAGACCCAGTACTTC. This encodes CASSVEGGQQETQYF. The V gene is TRBV9, the J gene TRBJ2-5; D is unclear. Germline V gene sequence: CDR1 SGDLS, CDR2 YYNGEE. The V end lost 0 bases, the J end lost 2 bases, and 11 bases lay between the germline ends. CDR3 length: 15 residues.

V and J are TRBV20-1 and TRBJ2-7, with TRBD2 matching 11 bases. This CDR3 has 16 amino acids. Germline lookup yields CDR1 DFQATT and CDR2 SNEGSKA (reference sequence). CDR3 sequence reads: CCARGQGLAVAYEQYV. As DNA, the CDR3 is TGCTGTGCTAGAGGACAGGGACTAGCGGTGGCCTACGAGCAGTACGTC.

V usage is TRBV4-1 and J usage is TRBJ1-2; D is perhaps TRBD1 (5 bases). The germline V gene has CDR1 MGHRA and CDR2 YSYEKL. The V end was cut by 3 bases, the J end by 7 bases, with 18 bases between. The CDR3 spans 15 residues. CDR3 sequence (DNA): TGCGCCAGCAGCCAGCAAATCCAGGGTGAATTTGGCTACACCTTC. The encoded protein is CASSQQIQGEFGYTF.

The V and J genes are TRBV6-2 or TRBV6-3 and TRBJ2-5; D call uncertain. Deletions cut 0 bases from V and 5 bases from J, with 4 bases between. The CDR3 has 12 residues. CDR1 and CDR2 (germline): MNHEY, SVGEGT. The CDR3 sequence: CASSYSWETQYF. In DNA, the CDR3 is TGTGCCAGCAGTTACTCTTGGGAGACCCAGTACTTC.

The chain couples TRBV25-1 to TRBJ2-1; the D gene could be TRBD1 or TRBD2 (6 bases each). V lost 9 bases and J lost 3, with 15 bases in between. CDR1 and CDR2 (germline): MGHDK, SYGVNS. The CDR3 is 14 amino acids. CDR3 in DNA: TGTGCCAGGGGCCCCGGGGGCCTCTACAATGAGCAGTTCTTC. Translated: CARGPGGLYNEQFF.

The CDR3 here is CASSLGRRAGGYTF. CDR3 coding DNA: TGTGCCAGCAGCTTAGGGCGGAGGGCGGGTGGCTACACCTTC. The chain has TRBV7-2 and TRBJ1-2; D is unresolved. This CDR3 has 14 amino acids. V lost 1 base and J 7 bases, leaving 13 bases between the germline ends. CDR1 is SGHTA, CDR2 FQGNSA, per germline.

The rearrangement links TRBV18 to TRBJ2-2; possible D gene TRBD2, 6 bases. V was trimmed by 0 bases and J by 1 base, leaving 9 bases between them. CDR3 length equals 16 residues. Per the germline V gene, CDR1 is KGHSH and CDR2 is LQKENI. CDR3 in DNA: TGTGCCAGCTCACCACCGGGAGGCTTGAACACCGGGGAGCTGTTTTTT. Translating it yields CASSPPGGLNTGELFF.

This chain connects TRBV18 to TRBJ2-3; 9 bases fit TRBD2. This CDR3 contains 16 residues. J gave up 1 base and V 1 base, and 3 bases lay outside the gene matches. From germline, CDR1 is KGHSH and CDR2 LQKENI. CDR3 amino acids: CASSPLTSGGTDTQYF. The CDR3 nucleotides read TGTGCCAGCTCACCACTGACTAGCGGCGGCACAGATACGCAGTATTTT.

This clonotype was seen ten or more times. The chain uses TRBV6-2 or TRBV6-3 and TRBJ1-1; possibly TRBD1 for D (5 bases). V shed 3 bases and J shed 7 bases, with 6 bases lying between them. This CDR3 region has 11 residues. Germline V gene sequence: CDR1 MNHEY, CDR2 SVGEGT. Here the CDR3 reads CASSYRGEAFF. CDR3 in DNA: TGTGCCAGCAGTTATAGGGGTGAAGCTTTCTTT.

The V and J genes are TRBV28 and TRBJ1-4, with 9 bases identical to TRBD1. V lost 4 bases, J lost 3 bases, and 3 bases stayed unmatched. The germline V gene encodes CDR1 MDHEN and CDR2 SYDVKM. The CDR3 consists of 15 residues. CDR3 protein: CASSSGQGSNEKLFF. The CDR3 DNA reads as TGTGCCAGCAGTTCAGGACAGGGGTCTAATGAAAAACTGTTTTTT.